This T cell receptor (beta chain) is from a study of glioma-infiltrating T cells. Amplification of TCR alpha and beta CDR3 regions from RNA used iRepertoire nested multiplex PCR. TCRdb re-analysed the multiplex PCR reads in MiXCR, keeping a single row per CDR3 protein. The profile shows approximately 120,000 distinct CDR3 sequences, 20% to 25% of them singletons. At least ten counts were recorded for this clonotype. V shed 3 bases and J shed 6 bases, with 14 bases lying between them. This CDR3 has 14 residues. Germline assignment: CDR1 SNHLY and CDR2 FYNNEI. The receptor was isolated from a human donor with low-grade glioma or glioblastoma, undergoing nonglioma brain surgery, or in good health (not recorded which). The V and J genes are TRBV2 and TRBJ1-1, with a possible D match to TRBD1 (6 bases). Material for sequencing was glioma tissue, nonneoplastic brain tissue, or PBMCs (not recorded which). DNA for the CDR3: TGTGCCAGCAGTGAGAGGCCGGGGGCGTCTGAAGCTTTCTTT. Amino acids: CASSERPGASEAFF.